Described below is a single T cell receptor beta chain sequence and its context. The CDR3 consists of 13 residues. V lost 3 bases to trimming and J lost 3 bases, with 8 bases between them. This sample is drawn from a study of blood T cell repertoires in COVID-19. Overall study context: COVID-19 samples from acute and convalescent phases originated in the United States, Italy and Spain. T cells, B-cell-depleted T cells, or PBMCs provided the cDNA or gDNA that served as material.

Source study methods: Reference gene primer amplification yielded estimated nucleated cell counts. Sequenced by immunoSEQ multiplex PCR; TCRdb stores in-frame clones only, minus some. D and trimming were read from the DNA, whereas the V and J calls and clone size are those reported in that table. The sample has tens of thousands of clones, approximately 91% seen once. The source material was peripheral blood. The chain is built from TRBV12-3 or TRBV12-4 and TRBJ1-1; D is perhaps TRBD1 (5 bases). This sequence originates from a woman between 45 and 65 years old with active or convalescent COVID-19. The CDR3 DNA reads TGTGCCAGCAGTTTCGGGGGGTACACTGAAGCTTTCTTT. Amino acids: CASSFGGYTEAFF.